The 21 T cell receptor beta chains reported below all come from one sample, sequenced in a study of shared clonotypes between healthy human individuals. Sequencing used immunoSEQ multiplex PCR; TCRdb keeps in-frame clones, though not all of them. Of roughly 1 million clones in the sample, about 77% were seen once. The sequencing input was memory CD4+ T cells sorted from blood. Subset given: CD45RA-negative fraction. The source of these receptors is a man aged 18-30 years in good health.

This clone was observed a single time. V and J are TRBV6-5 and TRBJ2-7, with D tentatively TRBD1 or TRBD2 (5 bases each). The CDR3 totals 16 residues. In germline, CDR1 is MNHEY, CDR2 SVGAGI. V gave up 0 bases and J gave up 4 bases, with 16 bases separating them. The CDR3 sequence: CASSYSGAVTGYEQYF. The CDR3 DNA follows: TGTGCCAGCAGTTACTCCGGGGCAGTCACGGGGTACGAGCAGTACTTC.

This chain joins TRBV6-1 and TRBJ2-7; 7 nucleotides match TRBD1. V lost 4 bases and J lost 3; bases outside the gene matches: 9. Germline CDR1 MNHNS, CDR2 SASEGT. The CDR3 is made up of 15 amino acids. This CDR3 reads CASSGPGTADYEQYF. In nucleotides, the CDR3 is TGTGCCAGCAGTGGACCCGGGACAGCGGACTACGAGCAGTACTTC.

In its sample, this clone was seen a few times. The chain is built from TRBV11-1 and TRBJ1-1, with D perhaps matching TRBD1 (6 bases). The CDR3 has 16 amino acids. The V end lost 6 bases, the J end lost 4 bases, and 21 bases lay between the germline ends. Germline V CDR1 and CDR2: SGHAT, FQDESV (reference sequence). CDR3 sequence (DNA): TGTGCCAGCAGTCCCTTCGGTGGTCCCAGGGGCACTGAAGCTTTCTTT. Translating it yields CASSPFGGPRGTEAFF. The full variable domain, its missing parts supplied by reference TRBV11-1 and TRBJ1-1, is EAEVAQSPRYKITEKSQAVAFWCDPISGHATLYWYRQILGQGPELLVQFQDESVVDDSQLPKDRFSAERLKGVDSTLKIQPAELGDSAMYLCASSPFGGPRGTEAFFGQGTRLTVV.

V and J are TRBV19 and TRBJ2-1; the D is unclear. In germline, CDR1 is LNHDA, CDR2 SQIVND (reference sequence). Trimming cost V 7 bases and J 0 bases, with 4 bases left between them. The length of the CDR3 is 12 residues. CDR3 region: CASKSSYNEQFF. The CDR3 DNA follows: TGTGCCAGTAAATCCTCCTACAATGAGCAGTTCTTC.

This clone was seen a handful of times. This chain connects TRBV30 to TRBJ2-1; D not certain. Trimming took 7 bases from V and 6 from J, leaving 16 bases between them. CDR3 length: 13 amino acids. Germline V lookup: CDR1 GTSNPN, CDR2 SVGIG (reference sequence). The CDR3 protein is CASTVGGFNEQFF. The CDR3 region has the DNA TGTGCCTCCACAGTGGGCGGATTCAATGAGCAGTTCTTC.

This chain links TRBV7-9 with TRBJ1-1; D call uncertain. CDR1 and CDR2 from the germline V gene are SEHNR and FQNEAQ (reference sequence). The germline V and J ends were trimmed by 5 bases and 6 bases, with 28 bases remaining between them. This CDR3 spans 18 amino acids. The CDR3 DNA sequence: TGTGCCAGCAGCCCCTACCGGGAAAGTGCGGCCGGCTCTTCTGAAGCTTTCTTT. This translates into CASSPYRESAAGSSEAFF.

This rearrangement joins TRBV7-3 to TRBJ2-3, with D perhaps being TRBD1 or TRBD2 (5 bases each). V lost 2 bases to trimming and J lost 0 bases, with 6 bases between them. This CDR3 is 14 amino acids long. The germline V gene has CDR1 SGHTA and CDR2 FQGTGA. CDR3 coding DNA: TGTGCCAGCAGCTTATGGGGGAGCACAGATACGCAGTATTTT. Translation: CASSLWGSTDTQYF.

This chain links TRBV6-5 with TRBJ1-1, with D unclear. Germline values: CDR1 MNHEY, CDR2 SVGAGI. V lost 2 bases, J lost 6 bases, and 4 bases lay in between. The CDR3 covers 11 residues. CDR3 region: CASSYRAEAFF. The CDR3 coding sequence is TGTGCCAGCAGTTACAGGGCTGAAGCTTTCTTT.

In DNA, the CDR3 is TGTGCCAGCAGCCAAAGGGGACTAGCGGGGGGTGGCTCTGGGGCCAACGTCCTGACTTTC. It codes for CASSQRGLAGGGSGANVLTF. The chain joins TRBV4-2 to TRBJ2-6, with 15 bases matching TRBD2. The J segment lost 0 bases and the V segment lost 2 bases, leaving 5 bases of the junction unmatched. CDR1 LGHNA and CDR2 YNFKEQ come from the germline V gene. The CDR3 loop spans 20 amino acids.

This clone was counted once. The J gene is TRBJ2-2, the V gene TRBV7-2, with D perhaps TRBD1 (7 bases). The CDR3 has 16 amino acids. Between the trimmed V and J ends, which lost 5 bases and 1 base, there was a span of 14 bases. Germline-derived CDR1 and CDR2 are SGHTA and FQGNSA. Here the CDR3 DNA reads TGTGCCAGCAGCGCCCGACAGGGAGGGAACACCGGGGAGCTGTTTTTT. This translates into CASSARQGGNTGELFF.

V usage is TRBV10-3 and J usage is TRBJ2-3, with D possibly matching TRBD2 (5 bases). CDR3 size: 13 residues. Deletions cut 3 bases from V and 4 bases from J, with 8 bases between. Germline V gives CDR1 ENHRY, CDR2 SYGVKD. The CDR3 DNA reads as TGTGCCATCAGTGAACTAGTCGCAGATACGCAGTATTTT. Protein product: CAISELVADTQYF.

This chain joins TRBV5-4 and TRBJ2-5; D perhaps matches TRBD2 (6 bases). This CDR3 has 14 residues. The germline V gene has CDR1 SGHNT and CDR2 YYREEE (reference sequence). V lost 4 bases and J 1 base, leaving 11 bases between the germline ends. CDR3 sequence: CASSPAGTQETQYF. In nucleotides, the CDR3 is TGTGCCAGCAGCCCCGCGGGGACCCAAGAGACCCAGTACTTC.

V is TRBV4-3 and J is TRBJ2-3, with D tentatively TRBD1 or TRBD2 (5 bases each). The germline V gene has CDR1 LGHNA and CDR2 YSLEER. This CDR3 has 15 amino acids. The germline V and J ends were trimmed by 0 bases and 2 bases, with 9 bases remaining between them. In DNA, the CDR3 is TGCGCCAGCAGCCAAGATACAGGACTCACAGATACGCAGTATTTT. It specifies CASSQDTGLTDTQYF.

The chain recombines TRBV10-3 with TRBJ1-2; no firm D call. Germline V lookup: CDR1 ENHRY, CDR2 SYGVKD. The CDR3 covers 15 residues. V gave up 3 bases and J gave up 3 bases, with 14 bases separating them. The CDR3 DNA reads TGTGCCATCAGTGATAGGGTTGGCAGTTACTATGGCTACACCTTC. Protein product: CAISDRVGSYYGYTF.

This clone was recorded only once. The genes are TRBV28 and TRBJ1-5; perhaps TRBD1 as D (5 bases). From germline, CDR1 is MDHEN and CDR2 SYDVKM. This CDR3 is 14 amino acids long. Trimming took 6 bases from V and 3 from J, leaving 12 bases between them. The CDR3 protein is CASRRGGNNQPQHF. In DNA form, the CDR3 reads TGTGCCAGCAGGCGGGGGGGGAACAATCAGCCCCAGCATTTT.

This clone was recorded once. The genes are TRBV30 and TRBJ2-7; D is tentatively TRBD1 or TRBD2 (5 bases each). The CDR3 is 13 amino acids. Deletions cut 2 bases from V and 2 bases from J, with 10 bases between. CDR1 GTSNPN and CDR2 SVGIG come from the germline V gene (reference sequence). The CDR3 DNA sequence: TGTGCCTGGAGTTGGAGGACACCCTACGAGCAGTACTTC. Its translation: CAWSWRTPYEQYF.

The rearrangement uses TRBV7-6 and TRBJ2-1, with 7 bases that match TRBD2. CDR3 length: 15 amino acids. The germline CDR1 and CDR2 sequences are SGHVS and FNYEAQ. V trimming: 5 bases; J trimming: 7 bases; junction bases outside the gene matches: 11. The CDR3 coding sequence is TGTGCCAGCAGCCCCCCACCGGGGGGTAGGAATGAGCAGTTCTTC. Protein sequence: CASSPPPGGRNEQFF.

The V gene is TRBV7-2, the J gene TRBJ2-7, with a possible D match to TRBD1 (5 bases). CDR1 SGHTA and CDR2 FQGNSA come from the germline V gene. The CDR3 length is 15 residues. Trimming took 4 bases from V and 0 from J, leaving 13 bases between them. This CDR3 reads CASSSRQGSSYEQYF. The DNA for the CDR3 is TGTGCCAGCAGCTCCAGGCAGGGAAGCTCCTACGAGCAGTACTTC.

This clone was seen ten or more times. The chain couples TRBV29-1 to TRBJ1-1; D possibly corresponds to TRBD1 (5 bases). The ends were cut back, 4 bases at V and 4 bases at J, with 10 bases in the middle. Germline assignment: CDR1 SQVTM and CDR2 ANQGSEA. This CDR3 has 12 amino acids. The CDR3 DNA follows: TGCAGCGTTGTACCGAGGGGCACTGAAGCTTTCTTT. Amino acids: CSVVPRGTEAFF.

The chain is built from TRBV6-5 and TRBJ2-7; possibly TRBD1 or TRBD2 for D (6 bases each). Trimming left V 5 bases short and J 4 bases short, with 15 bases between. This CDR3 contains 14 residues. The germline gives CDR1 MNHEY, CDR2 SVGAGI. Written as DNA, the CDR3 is TGTGCCAGCAGTGAAGGGGGGAAGGGATACGAGCAGTACTTC. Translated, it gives CASSEGGKGYEQYF.

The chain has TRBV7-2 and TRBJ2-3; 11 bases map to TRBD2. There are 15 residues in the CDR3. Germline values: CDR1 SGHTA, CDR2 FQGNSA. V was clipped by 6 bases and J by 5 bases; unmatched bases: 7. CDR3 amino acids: CASSVSGRAGDTQYF. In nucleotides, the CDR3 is TGTGCCAGCAGTGTTAGCGGGAGGGCCGGAGATACGCAGTATTTT.